The 31 T cell receptor beta chains below come from one sample, sequenced in a study of post-analysis software for immune sequencing data. Study-wide points: The study found TRBV5-6, TRBV5-1 and TRBV20-1 among five or six TRBV segments more frequent in patients than controls.

Unique molecular identifiers had been added to the TCR beta cDNA libraries. Using its own MiXCR run on the PCR reads, TCRdb lists one record per CDR3 protein. The data hold about 460,000 distinct CDR3 sequences, with 40% to 55% observed a single time. No antigens are known for them. What was sequenced was blood. The receptors stem from a girl aged 10 to 17 with multiple sclerosis.

The chain employs TRBV11-1 and TRBJ2-1; TRBD2 agrees at 14 bases. Looked up from germline, CDR1 is SGHAT and CDR2 is FQDESV (reference sequence). This CDR3 has 17 residues. J was trimmed by 2 bases and V by 3 bases; bases with no gene match: 3. The DNA for the CDR3 is TGTGCCAGCAGCTTCGAGACTAGCGGGAGGGCCTACAATGAGCAGTTCTTC. As protein: CASSFETSGRAYNEQFF.

The gene calls are TRBV4-3 and TRBJ2-5; 8 bases align to TRBD1. V dropped 4 bases and J dropped 5; count of bases not matched to a gene: 9. Germline V lookup: CDR1 LGHNA, CDR2 YSLEER. The CDR3 sequence is 15 residues long. In DNA, the CDR3 is TGCGCCAGCAGCCCACGGGCAGGGGGCATCGAGACCCAGTACTTC. This sequence encodes CASSPRAGGIETQYF.

The rearrangement uses TRBV3-1 and TRBJ1-2, with 8 bases fitting TRBD1. There are 13 residues in the CDR3. The J segment lost 7 bases and the V segment lost 1 base, leaving 2 bases of the junction unmatched. Germline V CDR1 and CDR2: LGHDT, YNNKEL (reference sequence). The CDR3 is CASSQGTGLGYTF. CDR3 in DNA: TGTGCCAGCAGCCAAGGGACAGGGCTTGGCTACACCTTC.

The gene calls are TRBV20-1 and TRBJ2-4; TRBD2 matches at 9 bases. Matching the DNA end better, TRBJ2-7 makes the J call doubtful. Germline V gene lookup returns CDR1 DFQATT and CDR2 SNEGSKA (reference sequence). The CDR3 has 17 residues. CDR3 sequence (DNA): TGCAGTGCTAGAGGCACCGGGACTAGCAGGTTCTCCTACGAGCAGTACTTC. It codes for CSARGTGTSRFSYEQYF.

The chain combines TRBV4-1 with TRBJ2-7; D may be TRBD2 (5 bases). This CDR3 has 15 residues. Per germline, CDR1 MGHRA and CDR2 YSYEKL. Trimming shortened V by 2 bases and J by 2 bases, and 13 bases separated the two germline ends. The CDR3 loop is CASSQRTFNAYEQYF. CDR3 in DNA: TGCGCCAGCAGCCAACGGACTTTTAATGCCTACGAGCAGTACTTC.

The J gene is TRBJ1-6, the V gene TRBV28; 7 nucleotides line up with TRBD1. The CDR3 is made up of 16 amino acids. The germline CDR1 and CDR2 sequences are MDHEN and SYDVKM. V lost 7 bases and J lost 6; bases outside the gene matches: 12. CDR3 region: CASILELRDSNSPLHF. CDR3 sequence (DNA): TGTGCCAGCATCCTTGAACTCCGGGACAGTAATTCACCCCTCCACTTT.

This clonotype has only a few counts. The chain joins TRBV28 to TRBJ2-3; D gene uncertain. V was pared by 6 bases and J by 5 bases, with 21 bases between. The CDR3 loop spans 16 amino acids. CDR1 is MDHEN, CDR2 SYDVKM, per germline. In DNA form, the CDR3 reads TGTGCCAGCAGGTACACCCGGACCCTCAGAGGAGATACGCAGTATTTT. Its protein is CASRYTRTLRGDTQYF.

The V and J genes are TRBV29-1 and TRBJ2-6; 8 nucleotides agree with TRBD1. V dropped 6 bases and J dropped 2; count of bases not matched to a gene: 9. The CDR3 extends over 16 amino acids. Germline values: CDR1 SQVTM, CDR2 ANQGSEA. This CDR3 reads CSVIGQGQAGANVLTF. DNA of the CDR3: TGCAGCGTCATTGGACAGGGACAAGCTGGGGCCAACGTCCTGACTTTC.

Many counts were recorded for this clonotype. The chain carries TRBV20-1 and TRBJ1-5, with TRBD1 as a possible D gene (5 bases). The CDR3 runs to 12 residues. The V gene's germline CDR1 is DFQATT and CDR2 SNEGSKA (reference sequence). V was cut by 3 bases and J by 6 bases, with 9 bases left in between. The CDR3: CSASKGAQPQHF. CDR3 sequence (DNA): TGCAGTGCTAGTAAAGGGGCTCAGCCCCAGCATTTT.

A few counts support this clonotype. The chain couples TRBV6-1 to TRBJ1-5; 12 nucleotides agree with TRBD1. The CDR3 sequence is 15 residues long. The V gene end was trimmed by 3 bases and the J gene end by 6 bases; junction bases not matched to a gene: 3. Germline CDR1 MNHNS, CDR2 SASEGT. CDR3 DNA: TGTGCCAGCAGTGATGGGACAGGGGGCGGTCAGCCCCAGCATTTT. It specifies CASSDGTGGGQPQHF.

This clonotype was counted a few times. The chain recombines TRBV19 with TRBJ2-7, with 8 bases that match TRBD1. The CDR3 extends over 15 amino acids. Germline CDR1 LNHDA, CDR2 SQIVND (reference sequence). Trimming took 2 bases from V and 1 from J; bases not matched to a gene: 4. The CDR3 DNA sequence: TGTGCCAGTAGTATAAGGACAGGGACATCCTACGAGCAGTACTTC. Translating gives CASSIRTGTSYEQYF.

The genes are TRBV5-1 and TRBJ2-1; 11 bases fit TRBD2. The CDR3 covers 16 residues. Germline V CDR1 and CDR2: SGHRS, YFSETQ. Trimming at V came to 0 bases and at J to 4 bases, leaving 3 bases not matched to a gene. The CDR3: CASSLGTSGYYNEQFF. CDR3 DNA sequence: TGCGCCAGCAGCTTGGGGACTAGCGGGTATTACAATGAGCAGTTCTTC. Variable domain in full (rest from reference TRBV5-1 and TRBJ2-1): KAGVTQTPRYLIKTRGQQVTLSCSPISGHRSVSWYQQTPGQGLQFLFEYFSETQRNKGNFPGRFSGRQFSNSRSEMNVSTLELGDSALYLCASSLGTSGYYNEQFFGPGTRLTVL.

This clonotype has a count of ten or more. The chain's CDR3 is CASSLGLATDTQYF. The CDR3 DNA sequence: TGTGCCAGCAGCTTGGGACTAGCGACAGATACGCAGTATTTT. This chain connects TRBV7-3 to TRBJ2-3, with TRBD2 identical over 10 bases. With V trimmed by 3 bases and J by 3 bases, 0 bases remained unmatched. CDR3 length: 14 amino acids. The V gene's germline CDR1 is SGHTA and CDR2 FQGTGA.

The chain has TRBV5-5 and TRBJ2-3, with TRBD2 matching 9 bases. The V and J ends lost 4 bases and 0 bases, in that order; junction bases with no gene match: 3. CDR1 and CDR2 from the germline V gene are SGHKS and YYEKEE (reference sequence). This CDR3 has 15 residues. In DNA form, the CDR3 reads TGTGCCAGCAGCGAGAGCGGGAGGAGCACAGATACGCAGTATTTT. It yields the protein CASSESGRSTDTQYF. The whole variable domain, filled in from reference TRBV5-5 and TRBJ2-3, reads DAGVTQSPTHLIKTRGQQVTLRCSPISGHKSVSWYQQVLGQGPQFIFQYYEKEERGRGNFPDRFSARQFPNYSSELNVNALLLGDSALYLCASSESGRSTDTQYFGPGTRLTVL.

There are a few counts of this clonotype. This CDR3 is CSARLTAGGPSYEQYF. For the CDR3, the DNA is TGCAGTGCTAGGTTGACCGCGGGAGGGCCCTCCTACGAGCAGTACTTC. The chain combines TRBV20-1 with TRBJ2-7; 9 nucleotides line up with TRBD2. The CDR3 is made up of 16 amino acids. Trimming removed 3 bases from V and 0 bases from J; junction bases left unmatched: 9. Per the germline V gene, CDR1 is DFQATT and CDR2 is SNEGSKA (reference sequence).

This chain links TRBV6-5 with TRBJ2-4, with 7 bases identical to TRBD1. The DNA matches TRBJ2-5 better at its end, which makes the J call doubtful. Germline V gene lookup returns CDR1 MNHEY and CDR2 SVGAGI. This CDR3 is built from 16 residues. CDR3 DNA: TGTGCCAGCAGTAGCACCGGGACAGTACTCCAAGAGACCCAGTACTTC. Its protein is CASSSTGTVLQETQYF.

The rearrangement uses TRBV5-1 and TRBJ1-5; weak D call: TRBD1 (6 bases). The CDR3 is 15 amino acids. V shed 3 bases and J shed 2 bases, with 12 bases lying between them. Germline V gene sequence: CDR1 SGHRS, CDR2 YFSETQ. The CDR3 region is CASSYEGGGNQPQHF. CDR3 coding DNA: TGCGCCAGCAGCTACGAGGGGGGTGGCAATCAGCCCCAGCATTTT.

In DNA, the CDR3 is TGCAGTGCTTCGTTCGGGACGGCTAGCACAGATACGCAGTATTTT. Its protein product is CSASFGTASTDTQYF. The chain has TRBV20-1 and TRBJ2-3; D possibly matches TRBD1 or TRBD2 (5 bases each). The CDR3 is made up of 15 amino acids. V was pared by 5 bases and J by 0 bases, with 15 bases between. Germline V gene lookup returns CDR1 DFQATT and CDR2 SNEGSKA (reference sequence).

CDR3 protein: CASSGPGNYGYTF. In DNA form, the CDR3 reads TGTGCCAGCAGCGGTCCGGGGAACTATGGCTACACCTTC. The chain carries TRBV7-2 and TRBJ1-2; D is ambiguous. Germline CDR1 reads SGHTA; CDR2 reads FQGNSA. V gave up 5 bases and J gave up 2 bases, with 9 bases separating them. CDR3 size: 13 residues.

The table lists this clonotype with a count of one. The V call is TRBV12-3 or TRBV12-4, the J call TRBJ1-2, with D perhaps TRBD1 (5 bases). The CDR3 contains 14 residues. With 4 bases removed from V and 7 bases from J, the gap between germline ends came to 16 bases. CDR3 in amino acids: CASSSGPVGTGYTF. The CDR3 DNA reads as TGTGCCAGCAGTTCCGGGCCCGTCGGGACTGGCTACACCTTC.

The rearrangement joins TRBV20-1 to TRBJ2-1; D not certain. Trimming took off 0 bases at V and 11 bases at J, with 11 bases between the two ends. The germline V gene encodes CDR1 DFQATT and CDR2 SNEGSKA (reference sequence). The CDR3 consists of 12 residues. CDR3 DNA: TGCAGTGCTAGAGAGTTGATGCGGCAGCAGTTCTTC. Amino acid sequence: CSARELMRQQFF.

The rearrangement joins TRBV20-1 to TRBJ1-2; the D is unclear. V was shortened by 3 bases and J by 2 bases, with 10 bases between the two germline ends. In germline, CDR1 is DFQATT, CDR2 SNEGSKA (reference sequence). The CDR3 loop spans 13 amino acids. The CDR3 loop reads CSARLGINYGYTF. CDR3 nucleotides: TGCAGTGCTAGGCTCGGGATCAACTATGGCTACACCTTC.

To note about this clonotype: One end of the junction fails to match germline, which may point to a read error. This chain connects TRBV29-1 to TRBJ2-1, with D uncertain. The CDR3 contains 16 residues. Germline CDR1 is SQVTM and CDR2 is ANQGSEA. The CDR3 DNA is TGCAGCGTTGAAGATATCCAGCCCCACTCCTACAATGAGCAGTTCTTT. It codes for CSVEDIQPHSYNEQFF.

This clonotype was seen a few times. The chain links TRBV7-9 to TRBJ2-7; the D gene could be TRBD1 or TRBD2 (5 bases each). Between the trimmed V and J ends, which lost 8 bases and 3 bases, there was a span of 17 bases. CDR3 length equals 14 residues. Germline values: CDR1 SEHNR, CDR2 FQNEAQ (reference sequence). This CDR3 is CASAVRDGFYEQYF. The CDR3 coding sequence is TGTGCCAGCGCGGTCCGGGACGGATTCTACGAGCAGTACTTC.

The CDR3 region has the DNA TGTGCCAGCAGTTTACTAGCGACAGGGGAGTCCTACGAGCAGTACTTC. Its translation is CASSLLATGESYEQYF. This rearrangement joins TRBV27 to TRBJ2-7; 8 bases align to TRBD1. The V and J ends lost 2 bases and 1 base, in that order; junction bases with no gene match: 7. Per germline, CDR1 MNHEY and CDR2 SMNVEV (reference sequence). The CDR3 loop spans 16 amino acids.

V gene TRBV9 combines with J gene TRBJ2-1; 9 bases fit TRBD2. Per germline, CDR1 SGDLS and CDR2 YYNGEE. After removal of 2 bases from V and 7 bases from J, the junction contained 4 bases not matched to a gene. CDR3 size: 14 residues. The CDR3 region is CASSVGGRVNEQFF. CDR3 in DNA: TGTGCCAGCAGCGTGGGCGGGAGGGTTAATGAGCAGTTCTTC. The full variable domain, in which reference TRBV9 and TRBJ2-1 provide the parts outside the CDR3, is DSGVTQTPKHLITATGQRVTLRCSPRSGDLSVYWYQQSLDQGLQFLIQYYNGEERAKGNILERFSAQQFPDLHSELNLSSLELGDSALYFCASSVGGRVNEQFFGPGTRLTVL.

The chain links TRBV5-1 to TRBJ1-1, with D perhaps matching TRBD1 (5 bases). The length of the CDR3 is 14 residues. The germline V gene has CDR1 SGHRS and CDR2 YFSETQ. V was shortened by 1 base and J by 6 bases, with 13 bases between the two germline ends. CDR3 nucleotides: TGCGCCAGCAGCTTGATAGTGGGGGGTCCTGAAGCTTTCTTT. This codes for CASSLIVGGPEAFF.

In this sample, this clonotype turned up a few times. The V gene is TRBV5-1, the J gene TRBJ2-7; perhaps TRBD1 as D (5 bases). V lost 2 bases and J 0 bases, leaving 12 bases between the germline ends. CDR3 size: 15 residues. In germline, CDR1 is SGHRS, CDR2 YFSETQ. In DNA, the CDR3 is TGCGCCAGCAGCTTCTCGGCAGGGTCCTCCTACGAGCAGTACTTC. Its translation: CASSFSAGSSYEQYF.

The CDR3 region is CASSPRQGPSSYEQYF. For the CDR3, the DNA is TGTGCCAGCAGTCCTCGACAGGGCCCCAGTTCCTACGAGCAGTACTTC. This chain joins TRBV27 and TRBJ2-7, with 7 nucleotides matching TRBD1. Trimming removed 5 bases from V and 1 base from J; junction bases left unmatched: 11. CDR3 length: 16 amino acids. Germline CDR1 MNHEY, CDR2 SMNVEV (reference sequence).

This clonotype was seen a handful of times. J is TRBJ2-5 and V is TRBV28; TRBD1 matches 12 bases. Trimming cost V 1 base and J 2 bases; bases outside gene matches: 11. This CDR3 has 19 amino acids. CDR1 is MDHEN, CDR2 SYDVKM, per germline. The CDR3 nucleotides are TGTGCCAGCAGTTTATCCCCGGGACAGGGGGCCGCTGCTCAAGAGACCCAGTACTTC. Protein: CASSLSPGQGAAAQETQYF.

The genes are TRBV6-5 and TRBJ1-2; unclear D gene. V lost 5 bases to trimming and J lost 5 bases, with 6 bases between them. The CDR3 runs to 11 residues. Germline CDR1 is MNHEY and CDR2 is SVGAGI. CDR3 nucleotide sequence: TGTGCCAGCAGTGGCGAGTATGGCTACACCTTC. Translation: CASSGEYGYTF.